This is a list of T cell receptor beta chains from one sample in a study of shared clonotypes between healthy human individuals. Profiling relied on immunoSEQ multiplex PCR, and the TCRdb table lists in-frame clones only, not all of them. Found here are about 2 million clones, about 95% of them singletons; the top ten hold more than 0.9%. Sequencing used naive CD8+ T cells sorted from blood. The receptors were sampled from a man between 18 and 29 years old in good health. Each CDR3 is given with its conserved first and last residue. The D gene is left open where the match is weak. The size entry is marked missing in some rows and otherwise reads once, few, many or a size class.

j_gene: TRBJ2-1; abundance: .; len: 13; v_gene: TRBV9; d_gene: .; CDR3nt: .; CDR3aa: CASSVGGGTPLLF
j_gene: TRBJ2-2; abundance: .; len: 19; v_gene: TRBV7-6; d_gene: TRBD2; CDR3nt: TGTGCCAGCAGCCCCGGTGCTACGTTAGCGGGAGCGAACACCGGGGAGCTGTTTTTT; CDR3aa: CASSPGATLAGANTGELFF
j_gene: TRBJ2-5; abundance: .; len: 17; v_gene: TRBV11-2; d_gene: TRBD2; CDR3nt: TGTGCCAGCAGCTTAGAGGTAGCGGGGGGTCCGGGAGAGACCCAGTACTTC; CDR3aa: CASSLEVAGGPGETQYF
j_gene: TRBJ1-1; abundance: .; len: 11; v_gene: TRBV2; d_gene: .; CDR3nt: TGTGCCAGCAGTGAGGTTCAGGAAGCTTTCTTT; CDR3aa: CASSEVQEAFF
j_gene: TRBJ2-5; abundance: .; len: 16; v_gene: TRBV11-2; d_gene: TRBD2; CDR3nt: TGTGCCAGCAGCTTAGGGGTAGCGGGGGCTCAAGAGACCCAGTACTTC; CDR3aa: CASSLGVAGAQETQYF
j_gene: TRBJ2-1; abundance: .; len: 15; v_gene: TRBV5-1; d_gene: .; CDR3nt: TGCGCCAGCAGCTTGGAAGGTATCGCCCCAATTGAGCAGTTCTTC; CDR3aa: CASSLEGIAPIEQFF
j_gene: TRBJ2-3; abundance: .; len: 15; v_gene: TRBV4-1; d_gene: TRBD1; CDR3nt: TGCGCCAGCAGCCAGGCCGGGACAGGGCTGGATACGCAGTATTTT; CDR3aa: CASSQAGTGLDTQYF
j_gene: TRBJ2-1; abundance: once; len: 15; v_gene: TRBV27; d_gene: TRBD2; CDR3nt: TGTGCCAGCAGTTTCGGACTAGCGACTTACAATGAGCAGTTCTTC; CDR3aa: CASSFGLATYNEQFF
j_gene: TRBJ2-7; abundance: .; len: 12; v_gene: TRBV6-5; d_gene: .; CDR3nt: TGTGCCAGCAGTTACCCTACCTACGAGCAGTACTTC; CDR3aa: CASSYPTYEQYF
j_gene: TRBJ1-2; abundance: .; len: 15; v_gene: TRBV9; d_gene: .; CDR3nt: TGTGCCAGCAGCGCGGACCCGGGGGCTAACTATGGCTACACCTTC; CDR3aa: CASSADPGANYGYTF
j_gene: TRBJ2-7; abundance: .; len: 19; v_gene: TRBV12-2; d_gene: .; CDR3nt: TGTGCAAGTCGCACGCGAGTAGGACTAGCGGGGGTTCACTCCTACGAGCAGTACTTC; CDR3aa: CASRTRVGLAGVHSYEQYF
j_gene: TRBJ1-2; abundance: .; len: 15; v_gene: TRBV4-3; d_gene: TRBD1; CDR3nt: TGCGCCAGCAGCCTAATCGGGACAGACAACTATGGCTACACCTTC; CDR3aa: CASSLIGTDNYGYTF
j_gene: TRBJ1-1; abundance: .; len: 13; v_gene: TRBV5-8; d_gene: .; CDR3nt: TGTGCCAGCAGCTGGGACACTTACACTGAAGCTTTCTTT; CDR3aa: CASSWDTYTEAFF
j_gene: TRBJ2-2; abundance: .; len: 11; v_gene: TRBV2; d_gene: .; CDR3nt: TGTGCCAGCAGAGGGATCCGGGAGCTGTTTTTT; CDR3aa: CASRGIRELFF
j_gene: TRBJ2-7; abundance: .; len: 15; v_gene: TRBV6-5; d_gene: TRBD1; CDR3nt: TGTGCCAGCAGTTACCCCACCCTGACAGGGCGGGAGCAGTACTTC; CDR3aa: CASSYPTLTGREQYF